This T cell receptor beta chain was obtained from a study of cytomegalovirus exposure and HLA in healthy donors (dated by TCRdb to about 2017). Context from the whole study: An earlier analysis of 550 to 700 of the donors reported more than 250 Gb of sequence data and 100 million to 140 million unique TCR beta sequences from 150 million to 200 million T cells. About 330 gigabases of sequencing data and approximately 91 million unique TCR sequences made up an early release that covered 500 to 650 HLA-typed donors. Among the roughly 410 genotyped donors, under 90% belonged to the genetic ancestry cluster associated with self-reported Caucasian donors. The study aimed to test whether cataloging public T cell receptors could reveal signatures of past pathogen exposure. The T cell repertoires of around 670 subjects were profiled by immunosequencing and related to cytomegalovirus serostatus. Besides the first cohort of approximately 670 subjects, a separate validation cohort made up of 120 different subjects was used. The study combined high-throughput TCR immunosequencing, statistical association of individual TCRs with disease status, and machine learning to predict cytomegalovirus infection status. A later analysis re-examined previously published TCR beta repertoires from just over 650 donors and added high-resolution HLA genotyping to investigate patterns of TCR occurrence. Rather than drawing on any new phenotypic data, the later analysis identified candidate immune exposures from TCR beta sequences and the way those sequences occurred across donors. In an earlier analysis of 500 to 650 of the donors, high-throughput TCR beta sequencing was used to judge whether each TCR beta V gene segment behaved as functional or pseudogenic. Donor age, sex, ethnicity and CMV serostatus were compiled alongside the repertoire data. A later genetic analysis took genome-wide SNP genotypes for about three fifths of the roughly 670 donors and used that subset as a discovery cohort. Every repertoire in the discovery cohort had been generated on one and the same sequencing platform. Class I and class II HLA loci were covered by the typing at four-digit resolution. The number of typed donors differed by locus: roughly 620-640 for A, B, C, DRB1 and DQB1; some 500 for DQA1; approximately 600 for DPA1; and about 450 for DPB1. Four to six DR-DQ haplotypes were handled as single units for association and clustering, since linkage in the cohort was strong. Among about 400 genotyped donors of the cohort, an average of approximately 200,000 unique TCR beta nucleotide sequences was sequenced per donor, of which about 19% were non-productive. The study at large found these results: Some IMGT-functional V segments, including TRBV6-2 and TRBV6-3, could not be distinguished by the 87-base-pair reads and were therefore excluded. A further reported finding was that TCR beta sequences accurately predicted the HLA-A and HLA-B alleles for most subjects in the first cohort. A later analysis found that HLA-associated TCR beta chains were more clonally expanded and had lower generation probabilities than equally common non-associated chains. In an earlier analysis of around 600 of the donors, most TCR beta V segments appeared in productive rearrangements about 87% or about 30% of the time, broadly matching IMGT annotations. For the cohort, immune exposure information was limited to CMV serostatus. Compared with the 666-donor mean, donors in an Asian-associated ancestry cluster had fewer N-insertions in productive TCRs, according to a later genetic analysis. Presence/absence analyses assumed roughly uniform sequencing depth across donors, an assumption that may not hold. A later analysis reported that several top co-occurrence clusters appeared linked to parvovirus B19, influenza, CMV and Epstein-Barr virus. In a later analysis, some 18,000 TCR beta sequences were associated with specific HLA alleles at a false discovery rate of 0.05. The earlier analysis of about 600 of the donors excluded some 15 rarely observed V segments, including chromosome 9 orphons, because counts were too low. Strong co-occurrence of HLA alleles, especially DR and DQ, made assigning TCR associations to individual alleles difficult. In this cohort, only TCR beta chains were sequenced, and detectable features were limited by the absence of alpha or paired-chain data. Because some donors lacked HLA typing at each locus, the association tests relied only on the typed subset. According to the authors, the approach could potentially be generalized to other disease states and immunological phenotypes. The classifier was reported to diagnose cytomegalovirus status with high specificity and sensitivity in both the original and validation cohorts. In a later genetic analysis, a missense DCLRE1C variant was associated with V-gene and J-gene trimming of TCR beta chains, and the association was replicated in an independent cohort. The sequencing pipeline was judged likely to have produced a cluster of highly shared sequence variants as a technical artifact. While some public TCRs were present in many individuals, most TCR sequences turned up only very rarely across donors. In a later analysis, most CMV-associated TCR beta chains were found to appear HLA-restricted, with HLA associations seemingly driven largely by CMV exposure. In vitro tests confirmed that three of the cytomegalovirus-associated TCR beta chains recognize cytomegalovirus antigens. A later analysis found that TCR association rates varied across HLA loci, with DRB1 alleles showing the most associated TCRs and HLA-C alleles the fewest. Correlated functional status among segregating V segments might be attributable to linkage disequilibrium, but an unknown experimental factor could not be ruled out. The study gave a list of about 170 TCR beta chains associated with cytomegalovirus.

On this clone: It has no known antigen specificity. No base quality values were provided; no much bigger clone lies one nucleotide off.

There are 16 amino acids in the CDR3, from cysteine to phenylalanine inclusive. Kept here is only the CDR3 DNA, which spans 48 bases and is read in frame from base 1. CDR1 is given as SGHDT and CDR2 as YYEEEE, both from the germline V gene. V trim: 4 bases; J trim: 4 bases; unmatched bases: 11. The cohort comprised hundreds of healthy bone marrow donors. Cohort members were all nominally healthy when sampled, although unrecorded immune exposures were likely present. The donor tested CMV seronegative and was one of the 352 seronegative cohort members. A peripheral blood sample was collected from each donor, and TCR beta sequencing was performed on peripheral blood mononuclear cells. The Qiagen DNeasy Blood Extraction Kit was used to extract genomic DNA from the blood cell samples. Library preparation was by the immunoSEQ multiplex PCR assay. The multiplex PCR relied on a mix of 60 forward primers for TCR Vbeta segments and 13 reverse primers for TCR Jbeta segments. Amplification of the CDR3 region of rearranged TCR beta genes was performed with a multiplex PCR assay on genomic DNA. The Illumina HiSeq System was used to sequence the amplified TCR beta libraries as 87-base-pair reads. The original pipeline was this. Across the 600 to 700 repertoires, a later analysis counted about 81 million unique TCR beta chains, approximately 10 million of which were shared by at least two donors. A nearest-neighbor algorithm error-corrected the raw reads and collapsed the reads into unique sequences, merging closely related sequences to remove PCR and sequencing errors. CDR3 sequences were aligned to IMGT reference sequences to assign V, D and J gene segments. For a sequence to be retained, at least a six-nucleotide match to both a V gene segment and a J gene segment was required. Rearrangements were classified as productive when the CDR3 lacked stop codons and remained in frame with V and J, and all other rearrangements were classified as non-productive. Following IMGT convention, CDR3 was defined as the stretch from the second conserved V-encoded cysteine up to the conserved J-encoded phenylalanine. The earlier analysis of 587 of the donors excluded sequences that lacked an unambiguous match to a single V gene segment. In an earlier analysis of roughly 500 of the donors, V segments were called functional above 56.7% productive rearrangements and were called segregating when the between-donor standard deviation exceeded 5%. A statistical classification framework was built for diagnosing cytomegalovirus status from the catalog of TCR beta chain sequences. In a later analysis, TCR nucleotide sequences were compared against IMGT/GENE-DB human TR gene sequences so that V and J genes could be assigned. In a later analysis, CDR3 sequences and most-parsimonious VDJ recombination scenarios were assigned using the TCRdist pipeline. A later analysis defined each TCR beta chain by its CDR3 amino acid sequence plus V-gene family, and excluded reads lacking a unique V-gene family. In a later analysis, 450 to 600 highly shared, low-generation-probability nucleotide sequences were removed to address suspected cross-contamination and a sequencing artifact. In a later analysis, a clonal expansion index was calculated for each public chain from normalized within-repertoire ranks of inferred template counts. In a later analysis, generation probabilities were computed using a VDJ recombination model fitted to out-of-frame rearrangements, and the results were checked against IGoR. Hypergeometric tests were used in a later analysis to score TCR-TCR, TCR-HLA and TCR-CMV co-occurrence, with a repertoire-size bias correction applied to the TCR pairs. A later analysis estimated false discovery rates by permuting HLA or CMV assignments 20 times. In a later analysis, co-occurring TCRs were grouped using DBSCAN, with TCRdist sequence similarity added in when clustering inside HLA-allele-positive subsets. Repertoires with fewer than 30,000 or more than 120,000 public chains were left out of co-occurrence clustering, as were five repertoires with anomalous nucleotide sharing. TCRdb stores this immuneACCESS table with in-frame sequences only. Part of the clones is absent; in the studies checked, under half of the shortfall reflects unresolved V genes, and no reason is known for the rest. D and trimming come from the DNA, and the V and J calls and clone size come from that table. The sample table contains 100,000 to 150,000 clones; only one count was recorded for approximately 80% of them. The top ten clones comprise 1.9% of the sample.

The receptor's source is a man aged 45-65 years in good health and CMV-seronegative. Sequenced: PBMCs. The sequence is built from TRBV5-6 and TRBJ2-1, and 7 junction bases match TRBD1. The DNA is TGTGCCAGCAGCCGCCCCCGACAGGGCGGTTACAATGAGCAGTTCTTC. It translates to CASSRPRQGGYNEQFF.